The following is a T cell receptor (beta chain) sequence with its context. Its antigen is still unknown. The data were produced by immunoSEQ multiplex PCR, yet TCRdb's version contains in-frame clones alone and is incomplete. The sample shows under 600,000 clones, roughly 98% of them seen only once. The data derive from a study of shared clonotypes between healthy human individuals. Study-wide results and caveats: Memory subsets generally showed smaller estimated richness than naive subsets did.

The naive CD8 fraction comprised CD45RO-negative cells positively selected for CCR7 and excluded terminally differentiated effector memory CD45RA+ cells. Material: naive CD8+ T cells sorted from blood. The sequence was obtained from a man under 40 in good health.

The CDR3 coding sequence is TGTGCCAGCAGCTTAGCGGGAGGCTACAATGAGCAGTTCTTC. Translating gives CASSLAGGYNEQFF. The J gene is TRBJ2-1, the V gene TRBV11-2, with TRBD2 identical over 7 bases. Looked up from germline, CDR1 is SGHAT and CDR2 is FQNNGV. Germline trimming cut 1 base from V and 3 bases from J; bases unmatched to any gene: 0. The CDR3 extends over 14 amino acids.